This is a list of T cell receptor beta chains from one sample in a study of beta chain features in type 1 diabetes. The assay was immunoSEQ multiplex PCR, and TCRdb's table has in-frame clones only and misses some. The profile shows more than 300,000 clones, approximately 12% of them singletons. Sequences were obtained from naive CD4+ T cells from blood. The receptors derive from a woman aged 18-29 years with type 1 diabetes. CDR3s include the opening cysteine and the closing phenylalanine or tryptophan. Each record gives: CDR3 DNA, CDR3 protein, clone size, J gene, V gene, D gene. The D gene is left open where the match is weak. Clone size is shown for a subset of rows, as once, few, many or a class of expanded clone.

TGCAGCGTTCTACTAATCAACGAGGAAAAACTGTTTTTT	CSVLLINEEKLFF	NA	TRBJ1-4	TRBV29-1	NA
TGCGCCAGCAGCTTAGGGACAGACACTGAAGCTTTCTTT	CASSLGTDTEAFF	NA	TRBJ1-1	TRBV5-1	TRBD1
TGTGCCAGCAGTTTATCGGGACAGGGGTTCGCAGATACGCAGTATTTT	CASSLSGQGFADTQYF	NA	TRBJ2-3	TRBV28	TRBD1
TGTGCCAGCAGCTTAGGAGGACTAGGTATTGACAATGAGCAGTTCTTC	CASSLGGLGIDNEQFF	NA	TRBJ2-1	TRBV11-2	TRBD2
TGTGCCAGTAACTTAGCGGGGGCCTCTAGCACAGATACGCAGTATTTT	CASNLAGASSTDTQYF	few	TRBJ2-3	TRBV19	TRBD2
TGTGCCAGCTCTAACTACAATGAGCAGTTCTTC	CASSNYNEQFF	few	TRBJ2-1	TRBV18	NA
TGTGCCAGCAGCAAGGAGGTGGGGCAGGGGGTCTACGAGCAGTACTTC	CASSKEVGQGVYEQYF	few	TRBJ2-7	TRBV21-1	NA
TGTGCCTGGAGTGTACTGAGCGGGATCACAGATACGCAGTATTTT	CAWSVLSGITDTQYF	NA	TRBJ2-3	TRBV30	TRBD2
TGTGCTAGTGGTTTGGTACCGGGCTACGAGCAGTACTTC	CASGLVPGYEQYF	few	TRBJ2-7	TRBV12-5	NA
TGTGCCAGCTCACCACGGACAGTCCGGGATACGCAGTATTTT	CASSPRTVRDTQYF	few	TRBJ2-3	TRBV18	NA
TGTGCCAGCAGCGCAAACCCCGGTGGGGGGGCGAGGGATAGGGAGACCCAGTACTTC	CASSANPGGGARDRETQYF	NA	TRBJ2-5	TRBV9	NA
TGCGCCAGCAGCCAAGAAGCCCGGGAGACCCAGTACTTC	CASSQEARETQYF	NA	TRBJ2-5	TRBV4-3	NA
TGTGCCAGCAGCCCCTCTAGCGTGGAGACCCAGTACTTC	CASSPSSVETQYF	few	TRBJ2-5	TRBV7-9	NA
TGTGCCAGCAGCCTAGAGGACTCTGGCCCCGGGGTGGGTCAGCCCCAGCATTTT	CASSLEDSGPGVGQPQHF	NA	TRBJ1-5	TRBV14	NA
TGTGCCAGCAGCTTGGAAGTAGACTATGGCTACACCTTC	CASSLEVDYGYTF	few	TRBJ1-2	TRBV5-4	NA
TGTGCTAGCAGCTTAATTCCGAAGAGGGCCCAGTACAATGAGCAGTTCTTC	CASSLIPKRAQYNEQFF	NA	TRBJ2-1	TRBV7-7	NA
TGTGCCAGCAGCTTATATCGGGAACAGCCCCAGCATTTT	CASSLYREQPQHF	NA	TRBJ1-5	TRBV7-2	NA